The rows below give T cell receptor beta chains drawn from one sample of a study of tumor and adjacent non-tumor tissue in lung cancer. TCRdb recomputed calls from the multiplex PCR reads with MiXCR, one row per CDR3 protein. The table lists 60,000 to 65,000 distinct CDR3 sequences, 61% of them singletons. Material: distant non-tumor lung tissue. These receptors came from a man between 65 and 79 years old with non-small cell lung cancer. Both conserved end residues are part of each CDR3.

j_gene: TRBJ2-1
len: 13
v_gene: TRBV11-3
CDR3aa: CASSSPLKNEQFF

j_gene: TRBJ2-1
len: 15
v_gene: TRBV11-1
CDR3aa: CISSYGRAGTDEQFF

j_gene: TRBJ2-6
len: 16
v_gene: TRBV12-1
CDR3aa: CASSFGDRAVANVLVF

j_gene: TRBJ2-2
len: 13
v_gene: TRBV5-1
CDR3aa: CASSLSGGGELFF

j_gene: TRBJ2-2
len: 14
v_gene: TRBV29-1
CDR3aa: CSVEYLANAGELLF

j_gene: TRBJ1-5
len: 14
v_gene: TRBV5-6
CDR3aa: CASRSPGKNQPQHF

j_gene: TRBJ2-7
len: 14
v_gene: TRBV6-2/TRBV6-3
CDR3aa: CASSLAGSSYEQYF

j_gene: TRBJ2-1
len: 14
v_gene: TRBV11-2
CDR3aa: CASSLGSADNEQHF

j_gene: TRBJ1-6
len: 17
v_gene: TRBV6-5
CDR3aa: CASNLTTGSTYNSPLHF

j_gene: TRBJ1-2
len: 13
v_gene: TRBV20-1
CDR3aa: CSARVDRDYGYTF

j_gene: TRBJ2-7
len: 12
v_gene: TRBV7-8
CDR3aa: CASSLPPYVQYF

j_gene: TRBJ1-2
len: 12
v_gene: TRBV6-5
CDR3aa: CAGRDRNYGYTF

j_gene: TRBJ2-4
len: 15
v_gene: TRBV6-5
CDR3aa: CASTFPGTAKNIQYF

j_gene: TRBJ1-2
len: 15
v_gene: TRBV14
CDR3aa: CANSWDRVVNYGYTF

j_gene: TRBJ2-1
len: 13
v_gene: TRBV28
CDR3aa: CASSLTGGNEQFF

j_gene: TRBJ2-3
len: 14
v_gene: TRBV28
CDR3aa: CASRRQGGTDTQYF

j_gene: TRBJ2-5
len: 15
v_gene: TRBV5-4
CDR3aa: CASSWGGDNQETQYF

j_gene: TRBJ1-3
len: 16
v_gene: TRBV10-2
CDR3aa: CASSEYPDGSGNTIYF

j_gene: TRBJ2-1
len: 13
v_gene: TRBV11-1
CDR3aa: CASSWDGYNEQFF

j_gene: TRBJ2-5
len: 17
v_gene: TRBV6-2/TRBV6-3
CDR3aa: CASRYSISRGGQGTQYF

j_gene: TRBJ2-1
len: 15
v_gene: TRBV18
CDR3aa: CASSPFGQGTNEQSF

j_gene: TRBJ1-2
len: 13
v_gene: TRBV10-3
CDR3aa: CAISDRDAYGYTF